This T cell receptor (beta chain) derives from a study of glioma-infiltrating T cells. Overall study: About 1.1 million peripheral T cells were targeted at about 4.5- to 11-fold coverage.

Germline V gene data show CDR1 as MNHNY and CDR2 as SVGAGI (reference sequence). V gave up 2 bases and J gave up 4 bases, with 12 bases separating them. The CDR3 totals 14 residues. Study findings and constraints: A blood CDR3 motif signature was depleted in highly divergent patients.

The iRepertoire nested amplicon-rescue multiplex PCR amplified TCR alpha and beta CDR3s from RNA. TCRdb re-called the multiplex PCR reads through MiXCR, storing one row per CDR3 protein. The data show more than 300,000 distinct CDR3 sequences, 41% seen once. For this clonotype: As yet, its antigen is unknown.

The chain joins TRBV6-6 to TRBJ2-7; unclear D gene. The TCR originated in a human donor with low-grade glioma or glioblastoma, undergoing nonglioma brain surgery, or in good health (not recorded which). The sample consisted of glioma tissue, nonneoplastic brain tissue, or PBMCs (not recorded which). CDR3 coding DNA: TGTGCCAGCAGTTACCTTGGGGATGCTTACGAGCAGTACTTC. Residues: CASSYLGDAYEQYF.